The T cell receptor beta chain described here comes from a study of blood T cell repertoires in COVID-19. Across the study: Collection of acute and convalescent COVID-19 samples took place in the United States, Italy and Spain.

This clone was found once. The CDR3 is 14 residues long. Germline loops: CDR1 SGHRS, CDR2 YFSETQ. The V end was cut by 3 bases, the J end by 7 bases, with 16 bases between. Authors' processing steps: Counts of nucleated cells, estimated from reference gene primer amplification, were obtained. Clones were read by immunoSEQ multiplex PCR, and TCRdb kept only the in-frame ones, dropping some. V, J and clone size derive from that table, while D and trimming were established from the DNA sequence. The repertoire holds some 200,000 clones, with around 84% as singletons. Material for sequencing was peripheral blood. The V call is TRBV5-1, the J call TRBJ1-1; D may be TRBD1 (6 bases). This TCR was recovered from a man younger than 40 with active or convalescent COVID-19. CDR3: CASSWGTTGGEAFF. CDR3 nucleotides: TGCGCCAGCAGCTGGGGGACAACCGGAGGTGAAGCTTTCTTT.